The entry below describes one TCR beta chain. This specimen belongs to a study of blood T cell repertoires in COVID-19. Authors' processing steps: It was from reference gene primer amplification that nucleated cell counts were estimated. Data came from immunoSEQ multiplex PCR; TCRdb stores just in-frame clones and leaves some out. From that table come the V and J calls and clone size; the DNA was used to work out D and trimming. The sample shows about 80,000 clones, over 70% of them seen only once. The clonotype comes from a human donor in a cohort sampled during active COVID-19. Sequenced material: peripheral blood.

The CDR3 protein is CASSSPSGIGEQYV. Written as DNA, the CDR3 is TGTGCCAGCAGCTCCCCCAGCGGGATAGGCGAGCAGTACGTC. This sequence joins TRBV11-2 and TRBJ2-7, with 7 positions matching TRBD2. With V trimmed by 4 bases and J by 6 bases, 9 bases remained unmatched. The CDR3 contains 14 residues. In germline, CDR1 is SGHAT, CDR2 FQNNGV.